This section outlines one TCR beta chain sequence together with its context. The target antigen is unknown. The data originate from a study of graft-versus-host responses after intestinal transplantation. The method was immunoSEQ multiplex PCR; TCRdb's version includes in-frame clones alone and lacks a portion of them. Among 78,000 or so clones listed, roughly 87% were seen once. V lost 9 bases, J lost 1 base, and 13 bases lay in between. Germline CDR1 reads MNHEY; CDR2 reads SMNVEV (reference sequence). The CDR3 contains 14 residues. Study observations and caveats: GvH clones occurred in recipient marrow; some first appeared in ileum or blood.

The chain is built from TRBV27 and TRBJ1-5, with D perhaps TRBD1 (6 bases). The sequence came from a human donor who was the organ donor for an intestinal transplant. The specimen was unstimulated CD8+ T cells sorted from spleen or lymph node cells, collected before transplant. CDR3 DNA sequence: TGTGCCAGTTCTCCACAGGGCAGCAATCAGCCCCAGCATTTT. This encodes CASSPQGSNQPQHF.